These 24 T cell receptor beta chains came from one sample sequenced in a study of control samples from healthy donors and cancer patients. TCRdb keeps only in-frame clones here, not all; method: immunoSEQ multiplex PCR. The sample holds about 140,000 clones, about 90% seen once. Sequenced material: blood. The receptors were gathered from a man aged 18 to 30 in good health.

This CDR3 reads CASSLEYQETQYF. The CDR3 region has the DNA TGTGCCAGCAGCTTAGAGTACCAAGAGACCCAGTACTTC. The chain links TRBV11-2 to TRBJ2-5; D remains ambiguous. The V and J ends lost 0 bases and 0 bases respectively, with 2 bases between them. Germline values: CDR1 SGHAT, CDR2 FQNNGV. This CDR3 contains 13 residues. The full variable domain, rest sourced from reference TRBV11-2 and TRBJ2-5, is EAGVAQSPRYKIIEKRQSVAFWCNPISGHATLYWYQQILGQGPKLLIQFQNNGVVDDSQLPKDRFSAERLKGVDSTLKIQPAKLEDSAVYLCASSLEYQETQYFGPGTRLLVL.

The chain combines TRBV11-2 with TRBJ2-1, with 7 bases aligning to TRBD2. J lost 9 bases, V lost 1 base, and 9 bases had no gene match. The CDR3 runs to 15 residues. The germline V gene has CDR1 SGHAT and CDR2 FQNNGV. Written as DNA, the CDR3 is TGTGCCAGCAGCTTAGGGGTTAGCGGGTGGGGTGAGCAGTTCTTC. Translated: CASSLGVSGWGEQFF.

The CDR3 reads CASSPGLAVDTQYF. The CDR3 DNA follows: TGTGCCAGCAGCCCGGGACTAGCAGTAGATACGCAGTATTTT. The rearrangement joins TRBV11-2 to TRBJ2-3; 9 positions match TRBD2. V was clipped by 5 bases and J by 5 bases; unmatched bases: 5. Germline CDR1 reads SGHAT; CDR2 reads FQNNGV. CDR3 length: 14 residues.

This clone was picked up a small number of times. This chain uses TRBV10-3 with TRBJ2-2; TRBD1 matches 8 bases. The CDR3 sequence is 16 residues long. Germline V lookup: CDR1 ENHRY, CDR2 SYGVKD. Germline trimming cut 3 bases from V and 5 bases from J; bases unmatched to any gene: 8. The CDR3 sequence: CAISEPGTGGTGELFF. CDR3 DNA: TGTGCCATCAGTGAACCCGGGACAGGAGGGACCGGGGAGCTGTTTTTT.

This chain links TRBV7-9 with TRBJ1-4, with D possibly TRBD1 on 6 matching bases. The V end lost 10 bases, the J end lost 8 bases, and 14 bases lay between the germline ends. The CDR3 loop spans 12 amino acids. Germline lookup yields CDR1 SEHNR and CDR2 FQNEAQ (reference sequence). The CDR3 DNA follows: TGTGCCACAAGGGGGGGTGGAGAAAAACTGTTTTTT. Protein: CATRGGGEKLFF.

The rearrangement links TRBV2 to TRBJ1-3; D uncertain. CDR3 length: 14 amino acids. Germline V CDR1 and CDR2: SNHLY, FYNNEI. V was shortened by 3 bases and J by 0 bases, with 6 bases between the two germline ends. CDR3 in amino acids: CASSEAGSGNTIYF. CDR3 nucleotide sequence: TGTGCCAGCAGTGAGGCGGGCTCTGGAAACACCATATATTTT.

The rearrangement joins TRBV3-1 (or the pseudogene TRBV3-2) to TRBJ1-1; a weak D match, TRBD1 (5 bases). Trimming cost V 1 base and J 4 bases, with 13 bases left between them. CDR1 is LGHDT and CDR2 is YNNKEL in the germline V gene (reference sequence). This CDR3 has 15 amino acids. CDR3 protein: CASSQVSGGVTEAFF. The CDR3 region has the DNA TGTGCCAGCAGCCAAGTTTCGGGGGGGGTCACTGAAGCTTTCTTT.

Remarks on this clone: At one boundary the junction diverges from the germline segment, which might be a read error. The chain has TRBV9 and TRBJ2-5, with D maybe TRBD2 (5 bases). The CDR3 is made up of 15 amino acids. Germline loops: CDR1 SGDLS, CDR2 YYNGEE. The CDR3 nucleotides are TGTGCCGGCAGCGTGCGGGCCCACTTAGGAGAGACCCAGTACTTC. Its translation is CAGSVRAHLGETQYF.

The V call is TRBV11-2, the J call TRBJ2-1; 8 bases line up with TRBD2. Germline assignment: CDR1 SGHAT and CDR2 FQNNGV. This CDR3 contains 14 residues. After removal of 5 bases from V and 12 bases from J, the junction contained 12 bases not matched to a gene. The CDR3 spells CASSQPFSGVGQFF. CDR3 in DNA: TGTGCCAGCAGCCAGCCGTTTAGCGGGGTGGGGCAGTTCTTC.

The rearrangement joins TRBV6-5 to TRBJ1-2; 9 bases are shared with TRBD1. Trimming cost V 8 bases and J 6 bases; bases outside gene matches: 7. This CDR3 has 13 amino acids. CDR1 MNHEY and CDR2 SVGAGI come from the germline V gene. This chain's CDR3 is CASGLQGADGYTF. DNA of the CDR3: TGTGCCAGCGGGTTACAGGGGGCGGATGGCTACACCTTC.

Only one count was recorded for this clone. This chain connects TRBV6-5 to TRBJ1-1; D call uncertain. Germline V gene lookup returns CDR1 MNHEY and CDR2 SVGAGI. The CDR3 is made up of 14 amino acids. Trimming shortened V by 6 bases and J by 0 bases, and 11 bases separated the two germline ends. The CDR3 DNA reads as TGTGCCAGCAGCCCCGAGGTGATGAACACTGAAGCTTTCTTT. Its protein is CASSPEVMNTEAFF.

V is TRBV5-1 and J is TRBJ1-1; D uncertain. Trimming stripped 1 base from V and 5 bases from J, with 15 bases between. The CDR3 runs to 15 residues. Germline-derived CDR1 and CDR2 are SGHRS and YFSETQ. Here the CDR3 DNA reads TGCGCCAGCAGCTTGTCACCACTCGCGGGAACTGAAGCTTTCTTT. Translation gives CASSLSPLAGTEAFF.

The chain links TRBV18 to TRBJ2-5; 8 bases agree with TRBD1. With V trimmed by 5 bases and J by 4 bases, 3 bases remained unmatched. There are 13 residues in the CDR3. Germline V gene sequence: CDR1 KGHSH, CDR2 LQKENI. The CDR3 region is CASSGDRGETQYF. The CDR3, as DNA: TGTGCCAGCTCAGGAGACAGGGGAGAGACCCAGTACTTC.

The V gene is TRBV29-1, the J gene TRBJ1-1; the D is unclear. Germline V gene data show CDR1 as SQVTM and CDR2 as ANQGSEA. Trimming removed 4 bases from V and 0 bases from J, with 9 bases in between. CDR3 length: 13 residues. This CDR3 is CSVVRDVNTEAFF. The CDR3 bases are TGCAGCGTTGTGAGGGATGTGAACACTGAAGCTTTCTTT.

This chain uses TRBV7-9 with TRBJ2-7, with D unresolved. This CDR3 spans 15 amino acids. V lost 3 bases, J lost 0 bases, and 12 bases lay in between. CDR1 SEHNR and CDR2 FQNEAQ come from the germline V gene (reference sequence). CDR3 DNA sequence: TGTGCCAGCAGCTTGTCCGGTGGTCGCTCCTACGAGCAGTACTTC. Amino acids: CASSLSGGRSYEQYF.

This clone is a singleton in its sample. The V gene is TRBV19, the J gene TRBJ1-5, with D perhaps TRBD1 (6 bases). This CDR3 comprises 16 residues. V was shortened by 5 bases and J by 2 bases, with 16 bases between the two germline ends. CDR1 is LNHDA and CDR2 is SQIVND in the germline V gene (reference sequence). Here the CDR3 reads CASSVRQVGGNQPQHF. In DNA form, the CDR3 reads TGTGCCAGTAGTGTTCGACAGGTCGGGGGCAATCAGCCCCAGCATTTT.

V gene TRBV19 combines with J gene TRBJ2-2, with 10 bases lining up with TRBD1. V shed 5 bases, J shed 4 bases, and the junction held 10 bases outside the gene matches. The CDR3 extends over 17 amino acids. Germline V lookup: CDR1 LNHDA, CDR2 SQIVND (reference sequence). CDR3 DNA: TGTGCCAGTAGTGGCCGGGACAGGGGTAGGGGCACCGGGGAGCTGTTTTTT. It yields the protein CASSGRDRGRGTGELFF.

The CDR3 DNA reads TGTGCCAGCAGCCCCGGGTCGCGTGGCACCATATATTTT. Translating it yields CASSPGSRGTIYF. The chain is built from TRBV7-9 and TRBJ1-3; D ambiguous. V was trimmed by 5 bases and J by 9 bases, leaving 14 bases between them. Germline V gene data show CDR1 as SEHNR and CDR2 as FQNEAQ (reference sequence). The CDR3 is made up of 13 amino acids.

This chain's CDR3 is CASSRLAGDTDTQYF. The CDR3 coding sequence is TGTGCCAGCAGTCGTTTAGCGGGGGACACAGATACGCAGTATTTT. This rearrangement joins TRBV11-2 to TRBJ2-3; 9 bases fit TRBD2. Germline V gene sequence: CDR1 SGHAT, CDR2 FQNNGV. V lost 6 bases, J lost 2 bases, and 6 bases stayed unmatched. The CDR3 sequence is 15 residues long.

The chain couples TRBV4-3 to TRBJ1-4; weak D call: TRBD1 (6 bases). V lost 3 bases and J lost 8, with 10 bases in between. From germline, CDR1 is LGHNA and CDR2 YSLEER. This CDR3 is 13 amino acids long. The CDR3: CASSQGHWEKLFF. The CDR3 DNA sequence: TGCGCCAGCAGCCAGGGACATTGGGAAAAACTGTTTTTT.

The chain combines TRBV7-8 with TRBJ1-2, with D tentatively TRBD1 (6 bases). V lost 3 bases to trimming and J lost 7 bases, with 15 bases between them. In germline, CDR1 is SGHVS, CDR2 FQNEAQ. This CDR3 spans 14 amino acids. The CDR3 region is CASSLSAGVTGYTF. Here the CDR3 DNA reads TGTGCCAGCAGCTTGAGTGCAGGGGTTACTGGCTACACCTTC.

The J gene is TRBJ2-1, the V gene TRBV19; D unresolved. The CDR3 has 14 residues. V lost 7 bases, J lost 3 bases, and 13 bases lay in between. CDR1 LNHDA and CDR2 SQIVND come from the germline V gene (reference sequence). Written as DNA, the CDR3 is TGTGCCAGTAAAGTGTCAGGTTACTACAATGAGCAGTTCTTC. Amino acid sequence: CASKVSGYYNEQFF. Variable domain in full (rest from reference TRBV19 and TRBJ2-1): DGGITQSPKYLFRKEGQNVTLSCEQNLNHDAMYWYRQDPGQGLRLIYYSQIVNDFQKGDIAEGYSVSREKKESFPLTVTSAQKNPTAFYLCASKVSGYYNEQFFGPGTRLTVL.

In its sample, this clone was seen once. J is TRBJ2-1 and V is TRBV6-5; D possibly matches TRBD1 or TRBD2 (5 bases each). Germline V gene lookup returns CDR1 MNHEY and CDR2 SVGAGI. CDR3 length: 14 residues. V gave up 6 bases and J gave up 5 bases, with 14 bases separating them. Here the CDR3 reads CASSYPGRNNEQFF. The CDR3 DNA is TGTGCCAGCAGCTACCCGGGACGTAACAATGAGCAGTTCTTC.

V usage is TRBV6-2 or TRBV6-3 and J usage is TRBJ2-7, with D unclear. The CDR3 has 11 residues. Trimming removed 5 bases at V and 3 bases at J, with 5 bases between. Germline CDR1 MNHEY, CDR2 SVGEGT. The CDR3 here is CASSPSYEQYF. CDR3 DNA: TGTGCCAGCAGTCCAAGCTACGAGCAGTACTTC.